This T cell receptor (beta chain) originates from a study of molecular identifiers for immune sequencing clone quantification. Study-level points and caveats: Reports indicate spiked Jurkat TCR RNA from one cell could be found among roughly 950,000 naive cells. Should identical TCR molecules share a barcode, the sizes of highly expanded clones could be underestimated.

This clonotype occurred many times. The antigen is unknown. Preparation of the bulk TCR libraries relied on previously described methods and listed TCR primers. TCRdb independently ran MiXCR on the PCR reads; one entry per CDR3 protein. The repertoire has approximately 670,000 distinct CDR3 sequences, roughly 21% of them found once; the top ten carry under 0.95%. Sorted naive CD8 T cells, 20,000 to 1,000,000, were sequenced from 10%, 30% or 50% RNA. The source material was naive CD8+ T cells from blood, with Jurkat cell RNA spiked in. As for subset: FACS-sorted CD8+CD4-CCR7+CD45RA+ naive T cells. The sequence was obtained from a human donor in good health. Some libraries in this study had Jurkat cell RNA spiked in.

CDR3 nucleotides: TGTGCCATCAGTCTGGGACTAGCAGTTACCACAGATACGCAGTATTTT. This encodes CAISLGLAVTTDTQYF. The V and J genes are TRBV10-3 and TRBJ2-3, with 9 bases fitting TRBD2. With 5 bases clipped from V and 2 bases from J, the junction kept 8 bases outside the gene matches. The CDR3 has 16 amino acids. Germline CDR1 reads ENHRY; CDR2 reads SYGVKD.